This TCR beta chain is from a study of CD8+ T cells in alopecia areata (dated by TCRdb to the late 2010s). Background for the entire study: The treated patients, all with moderate-to-severe alopecia areata, were enrolled in an open-label pilot trial of oral tofacitinib given at 5 to 10 mg twice daily. Patients received tofacitinib for 6 to 18 months and were then followed off drug for 6 months to check for delayed response and recurrence. To study T cell clonal expansion in alopecia areata, the researchers applied high-throughput TCRbeta sequencing to both the C3H/HeJ mouse model and human patients. In humans, TCRbeta sequencing was performed on scalp tissue and on sorted CD4+ and CD8+ peripheral blood T cells from healthy controls and from patients with patchy or totalis/universalis alopecia areata. Biopsies were taken from tofacitinib-treated patients at baseline and at 4 and 24 weeks of treatment, and a later scalp biopsy was taken in several of the tofacitinib-treated patients. Scalp clonality was compared among normal scalp (n=4), patchy alopecia areata scalp (n=8), and alopecia totalis/universalis scalp (n=8). The RNA source kit depended on sample type: the PAXgene miRNA kit for fixed scalp, the miRNeasy kit for PBMCs, and the RNeasy kit for mouse skin. immunoSEQ multiplex PCR using 35 Vbeta forward primers and 13 Jbeta reverse primers was used to amplify TCRbeta CDR3 regions.

CDR1 is given as ENHRY and CDR2 as SYGVKD, both from the germline V gene. The junction carries 14 bases between V and J, which are trimmed by 2 bases and 11 bases respectively. Including the terminal cysteine and phenylalanine, the CDR3 comprises 13 residues. Only the CDR3 portion is preserved as DNA: 39 bases, with reading frame beginning at the first base. The library was built by means of the immunoSEQ multiplex PCR assay. RNA was extracted from all samples and reverse transcribed into cDNA, which served as template for TCR sequencing. First-strand cDNA was synthesized with SuperScript III using a 2:1 mix of oligo-dT and random hexamers. A synthetic immune receptor repertoire was used to assess amplification bias, and residual bias was removed computationally. On the authors' methods: After raw reads were preprocessed to remove errors, the CDR3 was defined following IMGT conventions as running from the conserved cysteine to phenylalanine. Clonality was calculated as 1 minus Shannon entropy normalized by log2 of the number of productive unique TCRs. CD4 or CD8 identity of scalp clones was inferred by cross-referencing scalp TCRbeta sequences with sorted blood CD4 and CD8 repertoires. In its TCRdb copy, this immuneACCESS table keeps in-frame sequences only and misses some clones. Where compared with another copy, unresolved V genes explain less than half of these, and the others have no known cause. V and J calls plus clone size are reproduced from that table; the DNA served to infer D and trimming. Within this sample are thousands of clones, with 55% to 70% of them counted one time only. The ten largest clones capture roughly an eighth of the sample.

Comment on this clone: The clone's antigen remains unknown. Nothing much larger sits one base from this clone, and base qualities are not available.

Summary of the overall study and its limitations: Compared with normal scalp, lesional scalp, particularly in alopecia totalis/universalis, had higher clonality and more expanded CD8+ clones, which suggests antigenic drive. Compared with mice, TCR sequences shared between patients were less clear, possibly partly because of HLA diversity across the patient population. Scalp TCR repertoire analysis is complicated because resident alphabeta T cells in normal human skin are also sequenced, whereas mouse skin is dominated by gammadelta T cells.

What this sample's time point label stands for: baseline before oral tofacitinib. Lesional scalp punch biopsies and peripheral blood were obtained from alopecia areata patients. Human scalp biopsies were immediately fixed in PAXgene tissue containers. This clonotype was sampled from a human donor with alopecia areata. The chain is assembled from TRBV10-3 and TRBJ2-3, with the D gene too uncertain to name. Sequencing was performed on skin, taken at week 0. The DNA reads as follows: TGTGCCATCAGTGAGCCGACACTAAACGGGCAGTATTTT. This translates into CAISEPTLNGQYF.